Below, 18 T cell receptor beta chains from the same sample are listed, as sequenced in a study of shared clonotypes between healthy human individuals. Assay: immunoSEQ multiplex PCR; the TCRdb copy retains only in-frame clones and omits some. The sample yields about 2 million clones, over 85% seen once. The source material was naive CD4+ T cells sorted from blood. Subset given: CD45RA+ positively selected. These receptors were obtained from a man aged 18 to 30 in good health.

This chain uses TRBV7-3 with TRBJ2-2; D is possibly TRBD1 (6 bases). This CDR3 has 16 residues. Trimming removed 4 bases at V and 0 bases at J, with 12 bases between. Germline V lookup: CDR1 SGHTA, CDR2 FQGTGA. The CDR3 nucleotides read TGTGCCAGCAGCTCGCGGACAGCCGCGAACACCGGGGAGCTGTTTTTT. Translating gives CASSSRTAANTGELFF.

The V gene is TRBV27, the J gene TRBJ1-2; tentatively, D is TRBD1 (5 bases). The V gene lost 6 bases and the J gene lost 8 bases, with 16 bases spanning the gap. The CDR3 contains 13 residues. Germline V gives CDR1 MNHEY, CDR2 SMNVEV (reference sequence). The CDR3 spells CASRLGQGRGYTF. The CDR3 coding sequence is TGTGCCAGCAGACTAGGGCAGGGACGAGGCTACACCTTC.

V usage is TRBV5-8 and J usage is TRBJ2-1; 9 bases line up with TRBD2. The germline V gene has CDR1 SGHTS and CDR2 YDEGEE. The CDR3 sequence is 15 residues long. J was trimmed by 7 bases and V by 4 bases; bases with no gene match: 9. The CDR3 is CASSAGASGTNEQFF. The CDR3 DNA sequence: TGTGCCAGCAGCGCTGGGGCTAGCGGGACTAATGAGCAGTTCTTC.

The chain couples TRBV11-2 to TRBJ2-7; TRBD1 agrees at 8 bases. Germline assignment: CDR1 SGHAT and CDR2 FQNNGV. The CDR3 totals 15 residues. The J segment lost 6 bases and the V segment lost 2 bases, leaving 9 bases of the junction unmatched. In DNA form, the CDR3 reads TGTGCCAGCAGCTTAAGGGGAGATGACAGGGGCGAGCAGTACTTC. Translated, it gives CASSLRGDDRGEQYF.

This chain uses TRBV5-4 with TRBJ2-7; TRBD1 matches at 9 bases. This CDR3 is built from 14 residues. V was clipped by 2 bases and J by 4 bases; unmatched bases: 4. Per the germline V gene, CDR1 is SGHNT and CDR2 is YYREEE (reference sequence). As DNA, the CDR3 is TGTGCCAGCAGCTTCACAGGGGGCGGGTACGAGCAGTACTTC. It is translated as CASSFTGGGYEQYF.

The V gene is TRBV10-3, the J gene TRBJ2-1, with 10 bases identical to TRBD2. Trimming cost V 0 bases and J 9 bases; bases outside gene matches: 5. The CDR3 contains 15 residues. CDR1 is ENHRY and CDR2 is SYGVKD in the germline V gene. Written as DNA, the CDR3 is TGTGCCATCAGTGAGTCAAATAGCGGGAGGCTTGAGCAGTTCTTC. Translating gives CAISESNSGRLEQFF.

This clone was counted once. The CDR3 reads CASSVGGDLNQPQHF. CDR3 DNA: TGTGCCAGCAGCGTAGGGGGGGACCTCAATCAGCCCCAGCATTTT. V and J are TRBV9 and TRBJ1-5; the D gene is possibly TRBD1 (5 bases). Germline V gives CDR1 SGDLS, CDR2 YYNGEE. The CDR3 loop spans 15 amino acids. V lost 0 bases and J 3 bases, leaving 10 bases between the germline ends.

CDR3 sequence reads: CSVPSGNGEQYF. The CDR3 DNA follows: TGCAGCGTCCCCAGCGGGAACGGCGAGCAGTACTTC. The chain combines TRBV29-1 with TRBJ2-7, with 7 nucleotides matching TRBD2. Germline V gene sequence: CDR1 SQVTM, CDR2 ANQGSEA. This CDR3 is built from 12 residues. J was trimmed by 6 bases and V by 6 bases; bases with no gene match: 8.

The CDR3 DNA sequence: TGTGCCAGCAGCTTAGGAAGGGTGATAACCTACGAGCAGTACTTC. Protein sequence: CASSLGRVITYEQYF. The chain joins TRBV7-2 to TRBJ2-7; no definite D call. V lost 1 base and J 2 bases, leaving 12 bases between the germline ends. In germline, CDR1 is SGHTA, CDR2 FQGNSA. The CDR3 is made up of 15 amino acids.

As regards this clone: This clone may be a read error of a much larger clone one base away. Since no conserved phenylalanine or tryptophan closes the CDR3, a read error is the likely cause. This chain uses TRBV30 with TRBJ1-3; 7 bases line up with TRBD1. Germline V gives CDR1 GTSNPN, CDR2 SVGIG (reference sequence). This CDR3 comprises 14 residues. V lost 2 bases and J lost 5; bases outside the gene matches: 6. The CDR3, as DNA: TGTGCCTGGAGTATTCCGGGACAGCGAAACACCATATATCTT. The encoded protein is CAWSIPGQRNTIYL.

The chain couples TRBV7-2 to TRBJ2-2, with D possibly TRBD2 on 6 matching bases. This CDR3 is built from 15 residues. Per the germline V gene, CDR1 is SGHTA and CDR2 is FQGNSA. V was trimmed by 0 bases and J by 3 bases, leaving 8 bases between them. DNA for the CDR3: TGTGCCAGCAGCTTAGCCGGGGGTGACACCGGGGAGCTGTTTTTT. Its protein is CASSLAGGDTGELFF.

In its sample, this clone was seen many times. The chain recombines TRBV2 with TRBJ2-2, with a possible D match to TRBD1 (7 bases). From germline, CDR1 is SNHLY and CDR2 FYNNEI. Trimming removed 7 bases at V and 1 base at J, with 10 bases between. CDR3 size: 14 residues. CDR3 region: CASTGGKNTGELFF. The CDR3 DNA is TGTGCCAGCACAGGGGGGAAGAACACCGGGGAGCTGTTTTTT.

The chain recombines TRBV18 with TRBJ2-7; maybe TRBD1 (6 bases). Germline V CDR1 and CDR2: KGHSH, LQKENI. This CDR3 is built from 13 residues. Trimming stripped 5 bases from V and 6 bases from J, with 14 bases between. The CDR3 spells CASSIDRGGEQYF. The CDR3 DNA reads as TGTGCCAGCTCAATCGACAGAGGGGGCGAGCAGTACTTC.

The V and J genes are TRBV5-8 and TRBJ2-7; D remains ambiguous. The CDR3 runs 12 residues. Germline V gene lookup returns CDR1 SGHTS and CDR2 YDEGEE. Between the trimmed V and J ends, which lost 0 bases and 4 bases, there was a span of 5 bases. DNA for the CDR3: TGTGCCAGCAGCTTGGCCGCATACGAGCAGTACTTC. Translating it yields CASSLAAYEQYF.

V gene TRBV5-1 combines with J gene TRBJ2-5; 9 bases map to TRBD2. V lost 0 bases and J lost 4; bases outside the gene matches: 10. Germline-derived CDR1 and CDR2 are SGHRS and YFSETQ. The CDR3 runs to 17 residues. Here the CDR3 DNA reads TGCGCCAGCAGCTTGGGTAAAACCAGCGGGGGGTTAGAGACCCAGTACTTC. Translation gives CASSLGKTSGGLETQYF. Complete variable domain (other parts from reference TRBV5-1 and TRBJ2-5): KAGVTQTPRYLIKTRGQQVTLSCSPISGHRSVSWYQQTPGQGLQFLFEYFSETQRNKGNFPGRFSGRQFSNSRSEMNVSTLELGDSALYLCASSLGKTSGGLETQYFGPGTRLLVL.

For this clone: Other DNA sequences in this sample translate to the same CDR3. CDR3 residues: CASTAGSSYNSPLHF. CDR3 sequence (DNA): TGTGCCAGCACCGCCGGAAGCTCCTATAATTCACCCCTCCACTTT. The chain has TRBV6-1 and TRBJ1-6; D unclear. The length of the CDR3 is 15 residues. Germline V CDR1 and CDR2: MNHNS, SASEGT. Between the trimmed V and J ends, which lost 7 bases and 0 bases, there was a span of 10 bases.

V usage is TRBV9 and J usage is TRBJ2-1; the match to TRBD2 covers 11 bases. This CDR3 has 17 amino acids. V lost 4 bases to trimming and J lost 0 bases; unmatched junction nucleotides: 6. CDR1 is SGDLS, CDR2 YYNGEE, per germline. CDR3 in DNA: TGTGCCAGCAGCATTGGACTAGCGGGTAGCTCCTACAATGAGCAGTTCTTC. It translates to CASSIGLAGSSYNEQFF.

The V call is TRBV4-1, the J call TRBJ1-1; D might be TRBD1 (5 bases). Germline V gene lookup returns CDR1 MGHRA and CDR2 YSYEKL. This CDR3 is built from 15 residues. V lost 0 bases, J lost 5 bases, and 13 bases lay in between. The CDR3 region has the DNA TGCGCCAGCAGCCAAGATTCGACCCGGGGGACTGAAGCTTTCTTT. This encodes CASSQDSTRGTEAFF.